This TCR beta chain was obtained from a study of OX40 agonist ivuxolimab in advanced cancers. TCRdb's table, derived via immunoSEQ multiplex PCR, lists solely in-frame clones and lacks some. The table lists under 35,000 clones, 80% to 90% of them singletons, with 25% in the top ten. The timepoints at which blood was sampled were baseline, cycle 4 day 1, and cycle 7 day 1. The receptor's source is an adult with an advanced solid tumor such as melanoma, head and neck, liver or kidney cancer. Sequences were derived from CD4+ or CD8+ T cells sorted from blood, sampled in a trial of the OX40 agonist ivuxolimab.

CDR3 coding DNA: TGTGCCAGCAGTTACTCGGGACAGGGCCCGAATGAGCAGTTCTTC. Translating gives CASSYSGQGPNEQFF. The chain couples TRBV6-6 to TRBJ2-1; TRBD1 agrees at 9 bases. The germline CDR1 and CDR2 sequences are MNHNY and SVGAGI (reference sequence). This CDR3 has 15 amino acids. V lost 0 bases to trimming and J lost 7 bases; unmatched junction nucleotides: 4.